These 26 T cell receptor beta chains were sequenced from one sample in a study of blood T cell repertoires in COVID-19. Clones were sequenced by immunoSEQ multiplex PCR, and TCRdb holds only the in-frame ones, with some missing. The table lists under 35,000 clones, about 90% of them singletons. Sequenced input: peripheral blood. The receptor set was obtained from a man aged 60 to 69 with active COVID-19.

This sequence joins TRBV2 and TRBJ2-2; no clear D. V was clipped by 6 bases and J by 3 bases, with 5 bases between them. The length of the CDR3 is 12 residues. CDR1 and CDR2 from the germline V gene are SNHLY and FYNNEI. Here the CDR3 DNA reads TGTGCCAGCAGCACAGACACCGGGGAGCTGTTTTTT. Its protein is CASSTDTGELFF.

The chain recombines TRBV18 with TRBJ2-1, with TRBD1 identical over 9 bases. J lost 10 bases, V lost 4 bases, and 14 bases had no gene match. The CDR3 runs to 16 residues. Per germline, CDR1 KGHSH and CDR2 LQKENI. The CDR3 spells CASSLEQGARAWEQFF. The CDR3, as DNA: TGTGCCAGCTCACTGGAACAGGGGGCCCGGGCCTGGGAGCAGTTCTTC.

The V call is TRBV5-1, the J call TRBJ1-2, with TRBD1 as a possible D gene (6 bases). This CDR3 spans 15 amino acids. V was clipped by 4 bases and J by 8 bases, with 21 bases between them. Germline V gene sequence: CDR1 SGHRS, CDR2 YFSETQ. The CDR3 nucleotides are TGCGCCAGCAGCCAAAATGGGAAACAGGGTGACGGCTACACCTTC. It codes for CASSQNGKQGDGYTF.

The V and J genes are TRBV3-1 (or the pseudogene TRBV3-2) and TRBJ2-3; weak D call: TRBD2 (7 bases). Trimming removed 0 bases from V and 4 bases from J, with 17 bases in between. CDR3 length: 17 residues. CDR1 LGHDT and CDR2 YNNKEL come from the germline V gene (reference sequence). The CDR3, as DNA: TGTGCCAGCAGCCAAGACGGGGGGCAGGGGAGATCAGATACGCAGTATTTT. This gives the protein CASSQDGGQGRSDTQYF.

Comment on this clone: One junction end does not reproduce the germline sequence, and a read error may be involved. The V gene is TRBV6-1, the J gene TRBJ1-5, with a possible D match to TRBD1 (6 bases). Germline V gene data show CDR1 as MNHNS and CDR2 as SASEGT. The CDR3 consists of 16 residues. The CDR3 here is CASSEAGAVANQPQHF. The CDR3 nucleotides read TGTGCCAGCAGCGAAGCGGGGGCAGTTGCCAATCAGCCCCAGCATTTT.

The genes are TRBV28 and TRBJ2-7; a possible D gene is TRBD2 (6 bases). CDR1 and CDR2 (germline): MDHEN, SYDVKM. CDR3 length: 14 residues. Trimming removed 2 bases at V and 3 bases at J, with 11 bases between. CDR3 sequence (DNA): TGTGCCAGCAGTTTAGCCACTAGCTACTACGAGCAGTACTTC. Translating gives CASSLATSYYEQYF. Complete variable domain (other parts from reference TRBV28 and TRBJ2-7): DVKVTQSSRYLVKRTGEKVFLECVQDMDHENMFWYRQDPGLGLRLIYFSYDVKMKEKGDIPEGYSVSREKKERFSLILESASTNQTSMYLCASSLATSYYEQYFGPGTRLTVT.

J is TRBJ2-3 and V is TRBV5-1, with D possibly being TRBD2 (5 bases). Germline lookup yields CDR1 SGHRS and CDR2 YFSETQ. Trimming took off 5 bases at V and 0 bases at J, with 19 bases between the two ends. This CDR3 has 17 amino acids. CDR3 protein: CASSQLGVPSSTDTQYF. The DNA for the CDR3 is TGCGCCAGCAGTCAATTGGGAGTCCCATCTAGCACAGATACGCAGTATTTT.

The rearrangement uses TRBV10-1 and TRBJ2-5; D may be TRBD2 (6 bases). V was pared by 5 bases and J by 1 base, with 14 bases between. The CDR3 sequence is 15 residues long. Germline values: CDR1 WNHNN, CDR2 SYGVQD (reference sequence). The CDR3 loop is CASSPRDSLQETQYF. CDR3 sequence (DNA): TGCGCCAGCAGTCCCCGGGACTCGCTCCAAGAGACCCAGTACTTC.

The genes are TRBV18 and TRBJ2-5; a weak D match, TRBD1 (5 bases). The CDR3 totals 12 residues. V was pared by 3 bases and J by 5 bases, with 7 bases between. CDR1 and CDR2 from the germline V gene are KGHSH and LQKENI. In DNA form, the CDR3 reads TGTGCCAGCTCACCGGGGCGGGAGACCCAGTACTTC. It translates to CASSPGRETQYF.

This chain links TRBV20-1 with TRBJ2-7, with D maybe TRBD2 (5 bases). The V gene lost 3 bases and the J gene lost 5 bases, with 29 bases spanning the gap. This CDR3 region has 18 residues. CDR1 and CDR2 from the germline V gene are DFQATT and SNEGSKA (reference sequence). The CDR3 DNA follows: TGCAGTGCTAGTGGTTCGGGAAGTTCGGCAGGATTTGCCGACGAGCAGTACTTC. Amino acids: CSASGSGSSAGFADEQYF.

This clone is medium-sized (0.01 to 0.1%). The chain carries TRBV29-1 and TRBJ2-7; D is possibly TRBD1 (6 bases). The CDR3 covers 13 residues. Trimming left V 0 bases short and J 3 bases short, with 9 bases between. The germline V gene encodes CDR1 SQVTM and CDR2 ANQGSEA. The CDR3 loop is CSVEEAGDYEQYF. The DNA of the CDR3 is TGCAGCGTTGAAGAGGCAGGGGACTACGAGCAGTACTTC.

The genes are TRBV28 and TRBJ1-2, with 7 bases aligning to TRBD1. CDR3 length: 15 residues. The V segment lost 1 base and the J segment 4 bases; nucleotides outside the gene matches: 6. From germline, CDR1 is MDHEN and CDR2 SYDVKM. The CDR3 here is CASSLSVAGGYGYTF. In nucleotides, the CDR3 is TGTGCCAGCAGTTTATCGGTGGCAGGGGGCTATGGCTACACCTTC.

The chain joins TRBV6-5 to TRBJ2-7; D is possibly TRBD1 (6 bases). Germline assignment: CDR1 MNHEY and CDR2 SVGAGI. V lost 2 bases and J lost 0, with 8 bases in between. The length of the CDR3 is 14 residues. The CDR3 spells CASSYHRDSYEQYF. In nucleotides, the CDR3 is TGTGCCAGCAGTTACCACAGGGACTCCTACGAGCAGTACTTC.

The chain employs TRBV5-1 and TRBJ1-2; a weak D match, TRBD1 (6 bases). CDR3 length equals 13 residues. Germline V gives CDR1 SGHRS, CDR2 YFSETQ. Trimming removed 4 bases from V and 3 bases from J, with 10 bases in between. CDR3 residues: CASSPGGDYGYTF. The CDR3 DNA reads as TGCGCCAGCAGCCCTGGGGGCGACTATGGCTACACCTTC.

The genes are TRBV19 and TRBJ2-3, with 9 bases fitting TRBD2. V was clipped by 9 bases and J by 2 bases; unmatched bases: 6. Germline values: CDR1 LNHDA, CDR2 SQIVND (reference sequence). This CDR3 is built from 14 residues. As DNA, the CDR3 is TGTGCCAGCGTCCGCGGGGGGGACACAGATACGCAGTATTTT. Translating gives CASVRGGDTDTQYF.

This chain connects TRBV14 to TRBJ2-5; 11 bases agree with TRBD1. The V gene's germline CDR1 is SGHDN and CDR2 FVKESK. The length of the CDR3 is 15 residues. J was trimmed by 4 bases and V by 4 bases; bases with no gene match: 5. Here the CDR3 DNA reads TGTGCCAGCAGCCTATGGACAGGGGGCGCAGAGACCCAGTACTTC. It encodes CASSLWTGGAETQYF.

To note about this clone: At one end, the junction sequence differs from germline, possibly due to a read error. This rearrangement joins TRBV6-6 to TRBJ2-2; a weak D match, TRBD2 (5 bases). The CDR3 contains 15 residues. Per germline, CDR1 MNHNY and CDR2 SVGAGI (reference sequence). CDR3 nucleotide sequence: TGTGCCAGCAGTTACTCGATCGGGAACTCCGGGGAGCTGTTTTTT. Translation gives CASSYSIGNSGELFF.

The chain uses TRBV18 and TRBJ2-1; 12 nucleotides align to TRBD1. The V gene's germline CDR1 is KGHSH and CDR2 LQKENI. CDR3 length equals 14 residues. After removal of 6 bases from V and 6 bases from J, the junction contained 3 bases not matched to a gene. The CDR3 spells CASSPGQGANEQFF. CDR3 nucleotides: TGTGCCAGCTCTCCGGGACAGGGGGCCAATGAGCAGTTCTTC.

This rearrangement joins TRBV27 to TRBJ1-5; TRBD1 matches at 8 bases. The CDR3 length is 19 residues. Germline V gene sequence: CDR1 MNHEY, CDR2 SMNVEV (reference sequence). Losses at the gene ends were 2 bases for V and 1 base for J; bases not matched to a gene: 13. DNA for the CDR3: TGTGCCAGCAGTTTAAAAGGCAGGGGGCGCGGTTGGAGCAATCAGCCCCAGCATTTT. Its translation: CASSLKGRGRGWSNQPQHF.

V and J are TRBV5-4 and TRBJ1-1, with 8 bases that match TRBD1. CDR1 is SGHNT and CDR2 is YYREEE in the germline V gene (reference sequence). The CDR3 has 15 residues. Losses at the gene ends were 3 bases for V and 7 bases for J; bases not matched to a gene: 11. DNA of the CDR3: TGTGCCAGCAGCTCAAACAGGGGGTTACTTGGTGAAGCTTTCTTT. Its protein is CASSSNRGLLGEAFF.

This sequence joins TRBV11-3 and TRBJ2-7; D perhaps matches TRBD1 (6 bases). V was pared by 5 bases and J by 6 bases, with 20 bases between. In germline, CDR1 is SGHNT, CDR2 YENEEA. The CDR3 sequence is 15 residues long. CDR3 coding DNA: TGTGCCAGCAGCCCCCAACAGGGATCTCTTGGCGAGCAGTACTTC. Protein: CASSPQQGSLGEQYF.

V is TRBV10-1 and J is TRBJ2-2, with D hard to call. The germline V and J ends were trimmed by 3 bases and 5 bases, with 7 bases remaining between them. This CDR3 contains 13 residues. Germline V lookup: CDR1 WNHNN, CDR2 SYGVQD (reference sequence). CDR3 loop: CASSDLRTGELFF. The CDR3 DNA reads TGCGCCAGCAGTGATCTGAGAACCGGGGAGCTGTTTTTT.

The chain links TRBV1 to TRBJ2-7; the table's D gene call, TRBD2, was not cross checked with the DNA. TRBV1 corresponds to a pseudogene. The CDR3 is 15 amino acids. CDR3: CTSSQGLALTYEQYF. As DNA, the CDR3 is TGCACCAGCAGCCAAGGACTAGCCCTAACCTACGAGCAGTACTTC.

V usage is TRBV28 and J usage is TRBJ2-3; D possibly corresponds to TRBD1 (9 bases). V gave up 6 bases and J gave up 0 bases, with 25 bases separating them. Germline V gives CDR1 MDHEN, CDR2 SYDVKM. The CDR3 covers 19 residues. The CDR3 bases are TGTGCCAGCAGCACCGGGACAGGGACCGGGGGGGGGAGCACAGATACGCAGTATTTT. Its protein product is CASSTGTGTGGGSTDTQYF.

This chain connects TRBV3-1 (or the pseudogene TRBV3-2) to TRBJ2-5, with 8 bases that match TRBD2. V shed 4 bases and J 2 bases; nucleotides not matched to a gene: 9. The V gene's germline CDR1 is LGHDT and CDR2 YNNKEL (reference sequence). The length of the CDR3 is 16 residues. The CDR3: CASSPTFSSGQETQYF. CDR3 in DNA: TGTGCCAGCAGCCCTACCTTTTCTAGCGGGCAAGAGACCCAGTACTTC.

The gene calls are TRBV11-2 and TRBJ1-4; the match to TRBD1 covers 7 bases. The J segment lost 6 bases and the V segment lost 1 base, leaving 5 bases of the junction unmatched. CDR1 SGHAT and CDR2 FQNNGV come from the germline V gene. This CDR3 contains 15 residues. The CDR3 DNA is TGTGCCAGCAGCTTAGGGGGACAGAAGTATGAAAAACTGTTTTTT. Translation gives CASSLGGQKYEKLFF.